This is a list of T cell receptor beta chains from one sample in a study of blood T cells in healthy people across ages. MiXCR, applied by TCRdb to the 5' RACE reads, yields one record per CDR3 protein. Of 780,000 or so distinct CDR3 sequences in the sample, 20% to 25% were seen once. These same data were also listed under a study on T cells of mothers and their children.

The sample comprised blood. All receptors come from a boy aged 5 to 17 in good health. The CDR3 runs from the conserved cysteine through the conserved F or W. D genes are given only for firm matches. A row's size may be missing; if present it is once, few, many or a size class.

cdr3_aa: CASSIVTGALGAYEQYF
cdr3_nt: TGTGCCAGCAGTATCGTGACAGGGGCCTTGGGGGCCTACGAGCAGTACTTC
v_call: TRBV12-3/TRBV12-4
d_call: TRBD1
clone_size: NA
j_call: TRBJ2-7

cdr3_aa: CSVARSGGDETQYF
cdr3_nt: TGCAGCGTTGCAAGGTCGGGGGGCGACGAGACCCAGTACTTC
v_call: TRBV29-1
d_call: NA
clone_size: few
j_call: TRBJ2-5

cdr3_aa: CASSLWGSGELFF
cdr3_nt: TGTGCCAGCAGTTTATGGGGGTCCGGGGAGCTGTTTTTT
v_call: TRBV27
d_call: NA
clone_size: few
j_call: TRBJ2-2

cdr3_aa: CSVVTGYPYEQYF
cdr3_nt: TGCAGCGTTGTAACAGGGTACCCCTACGAGCAGTACTTC
v_call: TRBV29-1
d_call: NA
clone_size: NA
j_call: TRBJ2-7

cdr3_aa: CASSSRGGVVSYGYTF
cdr3_nt: TGTGCCAGCAGCTCCCGCGGGGGCGTAGTAAGCTATGGCTACACCTTC
v_call: TRBV7-9
d_call: NA
clone_size: NA
j_call: TRBJ1-2

cdr3_aa: CASSLVGRQGLQETQYF
cdr3_nt: TGTGCCAGCAGCTTAGTAGGCCGTCAGGGCCTACAAGAGACCCAGTACTTC
v_call: TRBV7-2
d_call: NA
clone_size: NA
j_call: TRBJ2-5

cdr3_aa: CAGSAQTGSGTQYF
cdr3_nt: TGTGCCGGCAGCGCCCAGACAGGGTCGGGGACCCAGTACTTC
v_call: TRBV9
d_call: TRBD1
clone_size: NA
j_call: TRBJ2-5

cdr3_aa: CASSAASGEQFF
cdr3_nt: TGTGCCAGCAGCGCAGCTAGCGGTGAGCAGTTCTTC
v_call: TRBV9
d_call: TRBD2
clone_size: NA
j_call: TRBJ2-1

cdr3_aa: CASSLRLAGSYEQYF
cdr3_nt: TGTGCCAGCAGCTTGAGACTAGCGGGATCCTACGAGCAGTACTTC
v_call: TRBV5-6
d_call: TRBD2
clone_size: NA
j_call: TRBJ2-7

cdr3_aa: CASSLGGADQPQHF
cdr3_nt: TGTGCCAGCAGTTTAGGTGGGGCTGATCAGCCCCAGCATTTT
v_call: TRBV27
d_call: NA
clone_size: few
j_call: TRBJ1-5

cdr3_aa: CASLGERTTYEQYF
cdr3_nt: TGTGCCAGCCTTGGGGAACGGACTACCTACGAGCAGTACTTC
v_call: TRBV11-1
d_call: NA
clone_size: few
j_call: TRBJ2-7

cdr3_aa: CASSPLETDNSETQYF
cdr3_nt: TGTGCCAGCTCACCATTGGAGACGGACAATTCGGAGACCCAGTACTTC
v_call: TRBV18
d_call: NA
clone_size: NA
j_call: TRBJ2-5

cdr3_aa: CASSFDSSGSGNTIYF
cdr3_nt: TGTGCCAGCAGTTTTGACAGCTCTGGCTCTGGAAACACCATATATTTT
v_call: TRBV12-3/TRBV12-4
d_call: NA
clone_size: NA
j_call: TRBJ1-3

cdr3_aa: CASSPDGGMETQHF
cdr3_nt: TGTGCCAGCAGCCCCGACGGGGGGATGGAGACCCAGCACTTC
v_call: TRBV7-9
d_call: TRBD2
clone_size: NA
j_call: TRBJ2-5

cdr3_aa: CASSYSGASEQYF
cdr3_nt: TGTGCCAGCAGTTACTCCGGAGCCAGCGAGCAGTACTTC
v_call: TRBV6-5
d_call: NA
clone_size: NA
j_call: TRBJ2-7

cdr3_aa: CASTGIWTMNTEAFF
cdr3_nt: TGTGCCAGCACCGGGATATGGACTATGAACACTGAAGCTTTCTTT
v_call: TRBV6-2/TRBV6-3
d_call: NA
clone_size: NA
j_call: TRBJ1-1

cdr3_aa: CAIGRDRLYNEQFF
cdr3_nt: TGTGCCATTGGTCGGGACAGGTTATACAATGAGCAGTTCTTC
v_call: TRBV6-2/TRBV6-3
d_call: TRBD1
clone_size: NA
j_call: TRBJ2-1

cdr3_aa: CASSLDWGLAEYEQYF
cdr3_nt: TGTGCCAGCAGCTTAGATTGGGGACTAGCGGAGTACGAGCAGTACTTC
v_call: TRBV11-2
d_call: TRBD2
clone_size: NA
j_call: TRBJ2-7

cdr3_aa: CASSLAGAPYEQYF
cdr3_nt: TGTGCCAGCAGTTTAGCAGGGGCGCCCTACGAGCAGTACTTC
v_call: TRBV28
d_call: NA
clone_size: many
j_call: TRBJ2-7

cdr3_aa: CASNPSGIHEQYF
cdr3_nt: TGTGCCAGCAACCCGTCGGGGATCCACGAGCAGTACTTC
v_call: TRBV7-9
d_call: NA
clone_size: NA
j_call: TRBJ2-7